The 8 T cell receptor beta chains given below trace back to one sample, sequenced in a study of cytomegalovirus exposure and HLA in healthy donors (dated by TCRdb to 2017 to 2019). The library was obtained by the immunoSEQ multiplex PCR assay. The table was pulled from immuneACCESS by TCRdb, which kept in-frame rearrangements only. Such tables lose some clones; where checked, under half of the loss comes from unresolved V genes, and the rest has no known cause. The sample records roughly 100,000 clones, approximately 95% of which are singletons. Of the sample, 0.8% to 0.9% falls within the top ten clones. The material sequenced was PBMCs. These receptors came from a woman between 18 and 29 years old in good health and CMV-seronegative.

The chain is built from TRBV4-1 and TRBJ2-7; TRBD1 is a possible D gene (5 bases). The V gene's germline CDR1 is MGHRA and CDR2 YSYEKL. The CDR3 has 14 residues. V was cut by 0 bases and J by 2 bases, with 8 bases left in between. CDR3 amino acids: CASSQDRAAYEQYF. In DNA, the CDR3 is TGCGCCAGCAGCCAAGACAGGGCAGCCTACGAGCAGTACTTC.

The J gene is TRBJ2-1, the V gene TRBV5-6, with a weak D call TRBD2 (5 bases). V lost 3 bases and J lost 8, with 15 bases in between. Germline CDR1 reads SGHDT; CDR2 reads YYEEEE. CDR3 length: 14 residues. The CDR3 nucleotides are TGTGCCAGCAGCTCCTCGGAAGGAGGCCATGAGCAGTTCTTC. Residues: CASSSSEGGHEQFF.

The chain carries TRBV7-8 and TRBJ2-7; perhaps TRBD1 as D (7 bases). Trimming took off 8 bases at V and 0 bases at J, with 20 bases between the two ends. The germline gives CDR1 SGHVS, CDR2 FQNEAQ. The CDR3 runs 16 residues. CDR3 region: CASRGRQGRISYEQYF. Here the CDR3 DNA reads TGTGCCAGCCGGGGGCGACAGGGAAGAATCTCCTACGAGCAGTACTTC.

The chain couples TRBV4-1 to TRBJ1-5; maybe TRBD1 (5 bases). The V gene's germline CDR1 is MGHRA and CDR2 YSYEKL. V gave up 3 bases and J gave up 0 bases, with 12 bases separating them. CDR3 length equals 16 residues. The CDR3 bases are TGCGCCAGCAGCCATCCCAGGGCCACTAGCAATCAGCCCCAGCATTTT. Translation gives CASSHPRATSNQPQHF.

J is TRBJ2-1 and V is TRBV9; the D gene is possibly TRBD2 (5 bases). Germline values: CDR1 SGDLS, CDR2 YYNGEE. With 0 bases removed from V and 2 bases from J, the gap between germline ends came to 9 bases. This CDR3 contains 15 residues. CDR3 in amino acids: CASSVASRTYNEQFF. The CDR3 nucleotides are TGTGCCAGCAGCGTAGCTAGCCGAACCTACAATGAGCAGTTCTTC.

This chain connects TRBV19 to TRBJ2-2; D remains unclear. The CDR3 sequence is 13 residues long. CDR1 and CDR2 (germline): LNHDA, SQIVND (reference sequence). With 3 bases removed from V and 7 bases from J, the gap between germline ends came to 9 bases. The chain's CDR3 is CASSIGSSGELFF. In nucleotides, the CDR3 is TGTGCCAGTAGTATCGGTAGCAGCGGGGAGCTGTTTTTT. Complete variable domain (other parts from reference TRBV19 and TRBJ2-2): DGGITQSPKYLFRKEGQNVTLSCEQNLNHDAMYWYRQDPGQGLRLIYYSQIVNDFQKGDIAEGYSVSREKKESFPLTVTSAQKNPTAFYLCASSIGSSGELFFGEGSRLTVL.

V gene TRBV9 combines with J gene TRBJ1-1, with 8 bases matching TRBD1. With V trimmed by 2 bases and J by 4 bases, 4 bases remained unmatched. The CDR3 totals 14 residues. Germline values: CDR1 SGDLS, CDR2 YYNGEE. CDR3 coding DNA: TGTGCCAGCAGCGTGGACAGGGTAGTCACTGAAGCTTTCTTT. It specifies CASSVDRVVTEAFF.

The chain employs TRBV7-9 and TRBJ2-7; 8 bases are shared with TRBD2. The trim removed 6 bases at V and 3 bases at J, leaving 16 bases unmatched. Germline lookup yields CDR1 SEHNR and CDR2 FQNEAQ (reference sequence). The CDR3 spans 17 residues. The CDR3 nucleotides read TGTGCCAGCAGTAAAGGAGCGGGAGAGGGATGGCTCTACGAGCAGTACTTC. It encodes CASSKGAGEGWLYEQYF.